This TCR beta chain originates from a study of blood T cell repertoires in COVID-19. At the level of the study: Samples taken during acute and convalescent COVID-19 were collected in the United States, Italy and Spain. T cells, B-cell-depleted T cells, or PBMCs provided the cDNA or gDNA that served as material.

In the original analysis: Amplification from reference gene primers served as the basis for estimated nucleated cell counts. Using immunoSEQ multiplex PCR, the repertoire was profiled, and TCRdb retains in-frame clones only, with some absent. That table gives V, J and clone size, and the DNA gave D and trimming. The repertoire includes roughly 120,000 clones, almost 90% of them detected once, and about 1% sits in the top ten. The CDR3 sequence is 12 residues long. The V gene end was trimmed by 7 bases and the J gene end by 10 bases; junction bases not matched to a gene: 8. Per germline, CDR1 MDHEN and CDR2 SYDVKM.

The J gene is TRBJ2-7, the V gene TRBV28, with 9 bases matching TRBD1. The clonotype comes from a woman between 50 and 59 years old with active or convalescent COVID-19. The sequenced sample consisted of peripheral blood. CDR3 DNA sequence: TGTGCCAGCACCAGGGACAGGGTAGTACAGTACTTC. It specifies CASTRDRVVQYF.